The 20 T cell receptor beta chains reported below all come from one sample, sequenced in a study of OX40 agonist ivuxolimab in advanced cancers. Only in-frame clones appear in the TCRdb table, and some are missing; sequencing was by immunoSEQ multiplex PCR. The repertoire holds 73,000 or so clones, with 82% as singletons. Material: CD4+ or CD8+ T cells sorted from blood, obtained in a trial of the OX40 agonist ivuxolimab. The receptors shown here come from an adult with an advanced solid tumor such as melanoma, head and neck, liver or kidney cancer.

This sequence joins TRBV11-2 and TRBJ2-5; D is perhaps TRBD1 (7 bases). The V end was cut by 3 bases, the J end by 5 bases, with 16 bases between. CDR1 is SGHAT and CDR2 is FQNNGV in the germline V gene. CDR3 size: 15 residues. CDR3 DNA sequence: TGTGCCAGCAGCTTGGCGGGACAGATTACCGAGACCCAGTACTTC. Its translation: CASSLAGQITETQYF. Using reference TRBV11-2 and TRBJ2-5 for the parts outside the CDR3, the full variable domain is EAGVAQSPRYKIIEKRQSVAFWCNPISGHATLYWYQQILGQGPKLLIQFQNNGVVDDSQLPKDRFSAERLKGVDSTLKIQPAKLEDSAVYLCASSLAGQITETQYFGPGTRLLVL.

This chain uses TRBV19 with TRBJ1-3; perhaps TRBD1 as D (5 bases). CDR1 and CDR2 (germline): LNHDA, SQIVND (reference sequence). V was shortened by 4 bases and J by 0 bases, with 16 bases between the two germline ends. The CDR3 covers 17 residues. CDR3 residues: CASSRPSGRASGNTIYF. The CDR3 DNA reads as TGTGCCAGTAGTAGGCCCTCGGGACGGGCCTCTGGAAACACCATATATTTT.

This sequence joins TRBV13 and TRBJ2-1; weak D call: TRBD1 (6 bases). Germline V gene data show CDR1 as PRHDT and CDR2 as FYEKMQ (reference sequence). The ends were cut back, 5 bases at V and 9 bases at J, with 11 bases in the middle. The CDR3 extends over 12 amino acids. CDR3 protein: CASSIQGGEQFF. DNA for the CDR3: TGTGCCAGCAGCATACAAGGGGGTGAGCAGTTCTTC.

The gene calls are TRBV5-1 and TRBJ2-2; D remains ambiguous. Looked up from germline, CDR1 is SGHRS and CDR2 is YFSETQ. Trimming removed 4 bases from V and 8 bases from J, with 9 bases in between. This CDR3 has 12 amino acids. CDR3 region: CASSPNFGELFF. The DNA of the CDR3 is TGCGCCAGCAGCCCAAACTTTGGGGAGCTGTTTTTT.

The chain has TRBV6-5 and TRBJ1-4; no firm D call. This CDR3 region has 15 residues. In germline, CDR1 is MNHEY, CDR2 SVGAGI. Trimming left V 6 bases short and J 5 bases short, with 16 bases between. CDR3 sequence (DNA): TGTGCCAGCAGAAACCATGGGAGTATAAATGAAAAACTGTTTTTT. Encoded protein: CASRNHGSINEKLFF.

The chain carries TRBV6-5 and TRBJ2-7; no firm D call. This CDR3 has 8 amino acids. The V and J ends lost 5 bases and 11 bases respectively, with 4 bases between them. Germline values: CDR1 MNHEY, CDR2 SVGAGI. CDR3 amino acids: CASSMEYF. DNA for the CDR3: TGTGCCAGCAGTATGGAGTACTTC.

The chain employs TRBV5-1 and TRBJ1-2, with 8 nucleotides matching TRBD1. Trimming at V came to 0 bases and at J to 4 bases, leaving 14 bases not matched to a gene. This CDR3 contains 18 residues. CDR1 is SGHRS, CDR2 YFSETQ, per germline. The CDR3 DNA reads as TGCGCCAGCAGCTTGGAGGGACGGACAGGGCTCTTCGGCTATGGCTACACCTTC. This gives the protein CASSLEGRTGLFGYGYTF.

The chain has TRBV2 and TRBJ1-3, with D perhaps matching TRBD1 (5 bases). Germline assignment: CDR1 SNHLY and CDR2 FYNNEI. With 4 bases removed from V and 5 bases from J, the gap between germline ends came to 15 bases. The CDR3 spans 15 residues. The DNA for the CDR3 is TGTGCCAGCAGTGGTGGGGCAGAGAAACGAAACACCATATATTTT. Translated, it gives CASSGGAEKRNTIYF.

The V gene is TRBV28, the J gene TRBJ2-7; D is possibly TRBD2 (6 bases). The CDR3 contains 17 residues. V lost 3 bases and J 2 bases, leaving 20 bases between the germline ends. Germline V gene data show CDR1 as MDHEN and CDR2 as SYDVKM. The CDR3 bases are TGTGCCAGCAGTTTGGCCAACTCGGGACTCCGGACCTACGAGCAGTACTTC. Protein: CASSLANSGLRTYEQYF.

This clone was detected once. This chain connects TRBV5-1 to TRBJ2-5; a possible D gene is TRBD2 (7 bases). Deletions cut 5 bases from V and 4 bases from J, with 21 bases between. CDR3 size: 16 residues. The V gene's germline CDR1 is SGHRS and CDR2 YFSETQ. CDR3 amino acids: CASRNGAGGLGETQYF. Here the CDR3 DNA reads TGCGCCAGCAGGAATGGGGCCGGGGGGCTCGGAGAGACCCAGTACTTC.

The CDR3, as DNA: TGCGCCAGCAGTGGGACTAGCGGGAGGGAGGGGTACCAAGAGACCCAGTACTTC. It codes for CASSGTSGREGYQETQYF. V usage is TRBV10-1 and J usage is TRBJ2-5, with 15 bases identical to TRBD2. The CDR3 is 18 amino acids. Germline loops: CDR1 WNHNN, CDR2 SYGVQD (reference sequence). The J segment lost 0 bases and the V segment lost 4 bases, leaving 6 bases of the junction unmatched.

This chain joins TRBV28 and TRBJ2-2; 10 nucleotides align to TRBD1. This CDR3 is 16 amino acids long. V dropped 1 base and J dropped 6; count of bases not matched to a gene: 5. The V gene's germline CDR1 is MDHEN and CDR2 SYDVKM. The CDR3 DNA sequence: TGTGCCAGCAGTTTATATGGGACAGGGGCGTCCGGGGAGCTGTTTTTT. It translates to CASSLYGTGASGELFF.

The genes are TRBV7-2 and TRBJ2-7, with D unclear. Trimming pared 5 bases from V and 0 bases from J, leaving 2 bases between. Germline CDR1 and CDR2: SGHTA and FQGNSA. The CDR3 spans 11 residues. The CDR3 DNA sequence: TGTGCCAGCAGCCTCTCCTACGAGCAGTACTTC. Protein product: CASSLSYEQYF.

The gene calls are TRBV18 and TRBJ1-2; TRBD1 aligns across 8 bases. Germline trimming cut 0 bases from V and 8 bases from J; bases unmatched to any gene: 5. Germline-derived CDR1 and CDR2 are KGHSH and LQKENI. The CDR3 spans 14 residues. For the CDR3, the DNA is TGTGCCAGCTCACCACCGCAGGGGGCGGGCGGCTACACCTTC. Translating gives CASSPPQGAGGYTF.

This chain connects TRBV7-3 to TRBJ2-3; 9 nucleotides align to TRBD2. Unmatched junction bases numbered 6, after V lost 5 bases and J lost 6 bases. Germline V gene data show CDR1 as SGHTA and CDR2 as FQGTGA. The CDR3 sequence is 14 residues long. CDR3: CASSLVSGSDTQYF. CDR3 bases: TGTGCCAGCAGCCTGGTTAGCGGGAGTGATACGCAGTATTTT.

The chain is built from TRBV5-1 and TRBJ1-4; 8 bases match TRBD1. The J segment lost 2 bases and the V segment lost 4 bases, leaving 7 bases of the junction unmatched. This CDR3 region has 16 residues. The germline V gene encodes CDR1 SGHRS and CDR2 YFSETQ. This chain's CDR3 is CASSLGTGATNEKLFF. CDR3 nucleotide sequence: TGCGCCAGCAGCCTGGGGACAGGCGCCACTAATGAAAAACTGTTTTTT.

Here the CDR3 DNA reads TGTGCCAGCAGCAAGGGACAGGCCCACACTGAAGCTTTCTTT. Translation gives CASSKGQAHTEAFF. The chain joins TRBV7-8 to TRBJ1-1; 8 bases fit TRBD1. CDR3 length: 14 amino acids. The germline CDR1 and CDR2 sequences are SGHVS and FQNEAQ. V shed 5 bases, J shed 3 bases, and the junction held 5 bases outside the gene matches. The whole variable domain, remainder taken from reference TRBV7-8 and TRBJ1-1, is GAGVSQSPRYKVAKRGQDVALRCDPISGHVSLFWYQQALGQGPEFLTYFQNEAQLDKSGLPSDRFFAERPEGSVSTLKIQRTQQEDSAVYLCASSKGQAHTEAFFGQGTRLTVV.

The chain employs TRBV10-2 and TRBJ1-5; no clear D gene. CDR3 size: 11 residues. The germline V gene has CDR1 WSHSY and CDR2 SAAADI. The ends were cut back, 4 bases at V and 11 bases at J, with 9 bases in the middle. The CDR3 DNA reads TGCGCCAGCAGTGCAGGACTGTCCCAGCATTTT. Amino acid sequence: CASSAGLSQHF.

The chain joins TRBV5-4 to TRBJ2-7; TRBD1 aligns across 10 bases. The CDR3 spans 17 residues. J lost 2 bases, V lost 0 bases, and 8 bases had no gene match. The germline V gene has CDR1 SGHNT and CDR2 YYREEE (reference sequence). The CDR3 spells CASSLVATGGVPYEQYV. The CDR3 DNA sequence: TGTGCCAGCAGCTTGGTTGCGACAGGGGGCGTCCCCTACGAGCAGTACGTC.

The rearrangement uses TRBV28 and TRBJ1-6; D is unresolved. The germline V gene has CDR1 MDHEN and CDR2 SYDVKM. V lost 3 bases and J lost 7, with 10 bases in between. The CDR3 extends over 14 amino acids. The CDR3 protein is CASSFASGNSPLHF. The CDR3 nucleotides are TGTGCCAGCAGTTTTGCCTCGGGAAATTCACCCCTCCACTTT.